Described below is a single T cell receptor (beta chain) sequence and its context. Its antigen is unknown. Authors' data handling: CDR3 was compared across clinicopathological groups, and the resulting differences were used to build a distant-metastasis classifier for papillary thyroid cancer. TCRdb re-analyzed the PCR reads through MiXCR. TCRdb's processing, not the authors' own work, is the source of the V and J calls. There are tens of thousands of clones in the sample; approximately 4% occur only once, and more than 20% lies in the top ten. No patient received treatment before thyroid surgery. This entry belongs to a study of metastatic and nonmetastatic thyroid tumors. The wider study: Thyroid patients, malignant and benign, had repertoires compared across blood and tumor or nodule tissue.

Points from the study as a whole: Compared with benign nodules, malignant thyroid tumors were reported to have significantly higher TCR beta diversity in both blood and tumor.

Per germline, CDR1 SEHNR and CDR2 FQNEAQ (reference sequence). The CDR3 runs to 17 residues. V lost 6 bases and J lost 7; bases outside the gene matches: 10. The rearrangement joins TRBV7-9 to TRBJ2-1; 15 bases match TRBD2. This TCR derives from a female donor with papillary thyroid cancer or a benign thyroid nodule (not recorded which). Some clones in this sample may be carry-over from other donors' samples. Sequencing was carried out using blood. CDR3 in amino acids: CASRLGGGTSGRNEQFF. DNA of the CDR3: TGTGCCAGCAGATTGGGGGGGGGGACTAGCGGGAGGAATGAGCAGTTCTTC.